Below are 30 T cell receptor beta chains sequenced from a single sample in a study of T cell repertoires in cytomegalovirus infection. TCRdb reanalysed the reads using MiXCR and keeps one entry per CDR3 protein. The table has around 740,000 distinct CDR3 sequences, 35% seen once; the top ten hold under 3.5%. Input material: PBMCs. The receptor source for this set is a human donor in good health (CMV status not recorded). Some clones in this sample may be carry-over from other donors' samples.

V gene TRBV28 combines with J gene TRBJ2-7, with 13 positions matching TRBD2. The V gene end was trimmed by 6 bases and the J gene end by 5 bases; junction bases not matched to a gene: 19. The CDR3 is made up of 19 amino acids. Germline values: CDR1 MDHEN, CDR2 SYDVKM. The CDR3, as DNA: TGTGCCAGCAGCCGTGCCCCAAAAATTACCGGGACTAGCGGGAACGAGCAGTACTTC. It encodes CASSRAPKITGTSGNEQYF.

The gene calls are TRBV20-1 and TRBJ2-1; unclear D gene. CDR1 is DFQATT, CDR2 SNEGSKA, per germline (reference sequence). The length of the CDR3 is 10 residues. The CDR3 coding sequence is TGCAGCCTTTGGGTCAATGAGCAGTTCTTC. Encoded protein: CSLWVNEQFF.

This clonotype was observed once. The chain couples TRBV19 to TRBJ2-1; 12 positions agree with TRBD2. With V trimmed by 3 bases and J by 4 bases, 4 bases remained unmatched. Germline-derived CDR1 and CDR2 are LNHDA and SQIVND (reference sequence). The CDR3 contains 16 residues. The CDR3 nucleotides read TGTGCCAGTAGTATCAGGCTAGCGGGAGGGTACAATGAGCAGTTCTTC. It encodes CASSIRLAGGYNEQFF.

The CDR3 DNA reads as TGTGCCAGCAGTGGGGAGACGGACAACACTGAAGCTTTCTTT. Protein product: CASSGETDNTEAFF. The chain has TRBV28 and TRBJ1-1; no reliable D call. This CDR3 is built from 14 residues. Germline CDR1 reads MDHEN; CDR2 reads SYDVKM. V lost 5 bases and J lost 2, with 12 bases in between.

Worth noting for this clonotype: Possible read error: a much larger clone is one base away. The chain links TRBV7-9 to TRBJ1-4; 9 bases are shared with TRBD1. Germline CDR1 is SEHNR and CDR2 is FQNEAQ (reference sequence). The CDR3 is 14 residues long. CDR3 sequence reads: CASSSGQGIENLFF. The DNA of the CDR3 is TGTGCCAGCAGCTCGGGACAGGGTATTGAAAATCTGTTTTTT.

This clonotype was seen more than once but under ten times. V and J are TRBV28 and TRBJ2-7; no definite D call. V was cut by 5 bases and J by 0 bases, with 14 bases left in between. CDR1 and CDR2 from the germline V gene are MDHEN and SYDVKM. The CDR3 covers 15 residues. The CDR3 region has the DNA TGTGCCAGCAGTACTGGCGGCTCCAGCTCCTACGAGCAGTACTTC. Translated, it gives CASSTGGSSSYEQYF.

This chain uses TRBV5-1 with TRBJ2-1, with TRBD2 matching 9 bases. The germline CDR1 and CDR2 sequences are SGHRS and YFSETQ. The CDR3 is 16 residues long. V was pared by 0 bases and J by 3 bases, with 4 bases of the junction left unmatched. The CDR3 here is CASSLDPSGIYNEQFF. Written as DNA, the CDR3 is TGCGCCAGCAGCTTGGATCCTAGCGGGATCTACAATGAGCAGTTCTTC.

The chain has TRBV20-1 and TRBJ2-5; TRBD2 agrees at 9 bases. Germline V gene data show CDR1 as DFQATT and CDR2 as SNEGSKA (reference sequence). With 8 bases clipped from V and 8 bases from J, the junction kept 21 bases outside the gene matches. CDR3 length equals 16 residues. CDR3 loop: CSTTQLPGLAHSTQYF. The CDR3 DNA reads as TGCAGTACAACTCAACTACCGGGACTAGCCCATAGCACCCAGTACTTC.

This clonotype showed up just a few times. This chain uses TRBV6-6 with TRBJ1-6, with D possibly matching TRBD1 (5 bases). Trimming cost V 0 bases and J 5 bases, with 8 bases left between them. The CDR3 sequence is 15 residues long. Germline V gene data show CDR1 as MNHNY and CDR2 as SVGAGI (reference sequence). In DNA, the CDR3 is TGTGCCAGCAGTTACTCGGGACGAAATAATTCACCCCTCCACTTT. The encoded protein is CASSYSGRNNSPLHF.

The genes are TRBV6-6 and TRBJ2-1; the match to TRBD2 covers 11 bases. Germline CDR1 MNHNY, CDR2 SVGAGI (reference sequence). V gave up 5 bases and J gave up 6 bases; unmatched junction bases: 9. The CDR3 is made up of 16 amino acids. CDR3 loop: CASSRALAGGRNEQFF. As DNA, the CDR3 is TGTGCCAGCAGTCGGGCCCTAGCGGGGGGCCGCAATGAGCAGTTCTTC.

This clonotype showed up just a few times. The chain employs TRBV19 and TRBJ2-2; TRBD1 is a possible D gene (6 bases). The CDR3 runs to 16 residues. Germline CDR1 LNHDA, CDR2 SQIVND (reference sequence). Trimming took 2 bases from V and 6 from J, leaving 16 bases between them. The CDR3 region has the DNA TGTGCCAGTAGTATATCATCCTCAGGGGCTCCCGGGGAGCTGTTTTTT. Residues: CASSISSSGAPGELFF. Supplemented by reference TRBV19 and TRBJ2-2, the full variable domain reads DGGITQSPKYLFRKEGQNVTLSCEQNLNHDAMYWYRQDPGQGLRLIYYSQIVNDFQKGDIAEGYSVSREKKESFPLTVTSAQKNPTAFYLCASSISSSGAPGELFFGEGSRLTVL.

The chain has TRBV9 and TRBJ2-2; no definite D call. V was shortened by 0 bases and J by 6 bases, with 6 bases between the two germline ends. This CDR3 has 13 amino acids. Germline loops: CDR1 SGDLS, CDR2 YYNGEE. CDR3: CASSVVSPGELFF. The CDR3 region has the DNA TGTGCCAGCAGCGTAGTTTCCCCCGGGGAGCTGTTTTTT. The full variable domain, in which reference TRBV9 and TRBJ2-2 provide the parts outside the CDR3, is DSGVTQTPKHLITATGQRVTLRCSPRSGDLSVYWYQQSLDQGLQFLIQYYNGEERAKGNILERFSAQQFPDLHSELNLSSLELGDSALYFCASSVVSPGELFFGEGSRLTVL.

The rearrangement joins TRBV14 to TRBJ1-4; TRBD1 matches at 7 bases. CDR1 and CDR2 from the germline V gene are SGHDN and FVKESK. The CDR3 is 16 residues long. V was pared by 6 bases and J by 6 bases, with 13 bases of the junction left unmatched. CDR3 loop: CASSPRQGAYDEKLFF. The CDR3 DNA sequence: TGTGCCAGCAGTCCCAGACAGGGCGCCTACGATGAAAAACTGTTTTTT.

The table lists this clonotype with a count of one. V and J are TRBV5-4 and TRBJ2-3, with TRBD2 matching 7 bases. The CDR3 consists of 16 residues. V lost 5 bases, J lost 3 bases, and 12 bases stayed unmatched. The germline V gene has CDR1 SGHNT and CDR2 YYREEE (reference sequence). The CDR3 DNA sequence: TGTGCCAGCAGACCGACTAGCCTGGGGGGAACAGATACGCAGTATTTT. It codes for CASRPTSLGGTDTQYF.

This clonotype was detected only a few times. The rearrangement uses TRBV28 and TRBJ1-2; D gene unclear. The V end was cut by 6 bases, the J end by 8 bases, with 16 bases between. CDR3 size: 13 residues. The V gene's germline CDR1 is MDHEN and CDR2 SYDVKM. The CDR3 is CASRLANRPGYTF. The CDR3 nucleotides read TGTGCCAGCAGGCTAGCCAATCGTCCCGGCTACACCTTC.

Comments on this clonotype: The germline gene is not matched at one end of the junction; a read error may be the cause. The V gene is TRBV7-2, the J gene TRBJ2-2; D perhaps matches TRBD2 (5 bases). Germline V lookup: CDR1 SGHTA, CDR2 FQGNSA. The CDR3 contains 16 residues. Here the CDR3 DNA reads TGTGCCAGCAGCCTAGTAGAACAGTTAAACACCGGGGAGCTGCTTTTT. Translating gives CASSLVEQLNTGELLF.

The sample holds a few counts of this clonotype. The rearrangement links TRBV7-9 to TRBJ1-1; a weak D match, TRBD1 (6 bases). The ends were cut back, 5 bases at V and 10 bases at J, with 17 bases in the middle. The CDR3 has 13 residues. Germline V lookup: CDR1 SEHNR, CDR2 FQNEAQ (reference sequence). The CDR3 nucleotides read TGTGCCAGCAGCCCGGAGGGGGAGAAAGTAGCTTTCTTT. Its protein is CASSPEGEKVAFF.

This clonotype occurred a few times. J is TRBJ1-2 and V is TRBV12-3 or TRBV12-4; the match to TRBD1 covers 8 bases. The length of the CDR3 is 11 residues. V shed 5 bases and J 10 bases; nucleotides not matched to a gene: 3. The CDR3: CASSETGAYTF. CDR3 bases: TGTGCCAGCAGTGAGACAGGGGCCTACACCTTC.

This clonotype was observed many times. The V and J genes are TRBV7-2 and TRBJ1-1; D ambiguous. CDR3 length: 12 amino acids. The germline V gene encodes CDR1 SGHTA and CDR2 FQGNSA. V lost 5 bases and J 4 bases, leaving 8 bases between the germline ends. The CDR3: CASSPPSTEAFF. The DNA for the CDR3 is TGTGCCAGCAGCCCCCCCAGCACTGAAGCTTTCTTT.

This clonotype came up many times. V and J are TRBV7-2 and TRBJ2-3; D unclear. The CDR3 runs 15 residues. CDR1 and CDR2 (germline): SGHTA, FQGNSA. V was pared by 3 bases and J by 2 bases, with 12 bases between. CDR3 sequence: CASSLVGSNTDTQYF. The DNA of the CDR3 is TGTGCCAGCAGCTTGGTAGGGTCGAACACAGATACGCAGTATTTT.

V gene TRBV6-5 combines with J gene TRBJ1-4; D not resolved. The CDR3 covers 14 residues. Germline V gene data show CDR1 as MNHEY and CDR2 as SVGAGI. The V end lost 0 bases, the J end lost 4 bases, and 6 bases lay between the germline ends. CDR3 nucleotide sequence: TGTGCCAGCAGTTACTCAACGGTTAATGAAAAACTGTTTTTT. Protein: CASSYSTVNEKLFF.

In this sample, this clonotype turned up a few times. The chain carries TRBV11-3 and TRBJ2-5, with 12 bases lining up with TRBD1. Germline V CDR1 and CDR2: SGHNT, YENEEA. The junction had 5 bases not matched to a gene; V was cut back by 5 bases and J by 1 base. CDR3 length equals 16 residues. The CDR3 DNA follows: TGTGCCAGCAGCCCTGGGACAGGGGGCATCCAAGAGACCCAGTACTTC. Protein: CASSPGTGGIQETQYF.

This clonotype was seen once. The rearrangement joins TRBV6-5 to TRBJ1-6, with D perhaps matching TRBD1 (5 bases). Germline values: CDR1 MNHEY, CDR2 SVGAGI. The V and J ends lost 0 bases and 4 bases respectively, with 16 bases between them. The CDR3 spans 18 residues. In DNA, the CDR3 is TGTGCCAGCAGTTACTCATACACAGGAAACAATTATAATTCACCCCTCCACTTT. Protein product: CASSYSYTGNNYNSPLHF.

The J gene is TRBJ1-5, the V gene TRBV28; no reliable D call. The CDR3 has 17 residues. Germline-derived CDR1 and CDR2 are MDHEN and SYDVKM. V lost 1 base and J lost 2, with 15 bases in between. The CDR3 spells CASSLLARCDGNQPQHF. In DNA form, the CDR3 reads TGTGCCAGCAGTTTATTAGCCAGGTGCGATGGCAATCAGCCCCAGCATTTT.

Remarks on this clonotype: At one of its ends the junction is not consistent with the germline gene, which may arise from a read error. J is TRBJ2-1 and V is TRBV7-3, with TRBD2 matching 8 bases. Germline V lookup: CDR1 SGHTA, CDR2 FQGTGA. There are 15 residues in the CDR3. The DNA of the CDR3 is TGTGCCAGCAGCTTAACCGGGGGGGCAAGAGATGAACAGTTCTTC. This translates into CASSLTGGARDEQFF.

For this clonotype: The conserved phenylalanine or tryptophan normally closing the CDR3 is absent here, so this likely arose from a read error. The chain carries TRBV12-3 or TRBV12-4 and TRBJ1-5; 8 bases agree with TRBD1. V shed 6 bases and J 2 bases; nucleotides not matched to a gene: 6. The CDR3 totals 15 residues. CDR3 bases: TGTGCCAGCAGCCAGGGGGCAGGAGGCAATCAGCCCCAGCATTTG. This codes for CASSQGAGGNQPQHL.

This clonotype has just a few counts. The chain combines TRBV15 with TRBJ2-7; TRBD1 might be the D (5 bases). Trimming pared 3 bases from V and 2 bases from J, leaving 14 bases between. The CDR3 sequence is 15 residues long. Germline CDR1 and CDR2: LNHNV and YYDKDF (reference sequence). CDR3 sequence (DNA): TGTGCCACCAGCAGCCGCAGGGTAATCACCTACGAGCAGTACTTC. Its translation: CATSSRRVITYEQYF.

The CDR3 here is CSAGRAEPAYEQYF. The CDR3 bases are TGCAGTGCTGGCCGGGCGGAGCCAGCCTACGAGCAGTACTTC. V gene TRBV20-1 combines with J gene TRBJ2-7; D call uncertain. CDR3 length: 14 amino acids. Germline-derived CDR1 and CDR2 are DFQATT and SNEGSKA (reference sequence). The germline V and J ends were trimmed by 5 bases and 2 bases, with 16 bases remaining between them.

As concerns this clonotype: This may be a read error, as it is one base from a much larger clone. The conserved phenylalanine or tryptophan is not found at the CDR3 terminus, so this likely reflects a read error. CDR3 in amino acids: CASSEDRGLGYTL. CDR3 nucleotides: TGTGCCAGCAGCGAGGACAGGGGGCTAGGCTACACCTTA. This sequence joins TRBV7-2 and TRBJ1-2; 11 bases line up with TRBD1. In germline, CDR1 is SGHTA, CDR2 FQGNSA. This CDR3 is built from 13 residues. V was clipped by 5 bases and J by 8 bases; unmatched bases: 4.

This clonotype appeared a few times. The chain carries TRBV20-1 and TRBJ1-1; D might be TRBD1 (6 bases). The CDR3 consists of 14 residues. V lost 3 bases to trimming and J lost 5 bases, with 16 bases between them. Germline loops: CDR1 DFQATT, CDR2 SNEGSKA (reference sequence). The CDR3, as DNA: TGCAGTGCTAGTTATCTGGACAGCCGAACTGAAGCTTTCTTT. It codes for CSASYLDSRTEAFF.